The source of this T cell receptor beta chain is a study of immune heterogeneity within non-small cell lung tumors (dated by TCRdb to 2017 to 2018). At the level of the whole study: By histology, the tumors were a few squamous cell carcinomas, 10 non-squamous carcinomas and 1 tumor not otherwise specified. To examine intratumoral immune heterogeneity, the study used whole-exome sequencing, RNA-seq and TCR beta repertoire sequencing on multiple spatially distinct regions of each NSCLC tumor. Transcriptome data were available for just roughly 43 loci from about a dozen patients, whereas TCR repertoire analysis spanned 55 to 65 tumor loci from some 16 patients. Neoantigen binding to each patient's HLA alleles was predicted with netMHCpan-3.0 for mutant peptides of 8 to 11 amino acids. Results and caveats for the whole study, not just this receptor: High-frequency TCR beta clonotypes were largely distinct between individual patients. Identical dominant CDR3B clonotypes recurred across loci within a patient, yet different tumor locations also harbored unique high-frequency clones. Local T-cell repertoire clonality showed a statistically significant but moderate positive correlation with local tumor mutational burden (R around 0.31).

Based on its abundance in the sample, this clonotype is medium-sized (0.01 to 0.1%). What antigen it recognizes has not been identified. One base away there is no much larger clone; base qualities are not given. The TCR beta CDR3 region was amplified with a multiplex PCR system whose first round ran for around 10 cycles using 32 V-gene forward primers and 13 J-gene reverse primers. A QIAGEN Multiplex PCR Kit was used for first-round PCR, and the primer sequences were filed in Chinese patent CN105087789A. Illumina universal primers were attached in a second round of PCR run with the Phusion High-Fidelity PCR Kit. Sequencing of the TCR libraries was done on the Illumina HiSeq X Ten platform in paired-end mode with a 151 bp read length. The source study handled its data this way. Reads lacking multiplex PCR primers were removed with Cutadapt, read pairs were merged with PEAR, and CDR3 regions were called with MiXCR default settings. Shannon entropy measured repertoire diversity, while clonality was calculated as one minus the Shannon entropy divided by the ln of the count of productive unique sequences. A clonotype counted as a dominant or high-frequency T-cell clone when its frequency was 0.5% or higher. TCRdb reanalyzed the raw reads on its own, using fastp at Q25 for trimming and MiXCR for clone calling, and kept in-frame beta chains. Each record represents a unique CDR3 protein, reported with the most common genes and DNA among its rows. TCRdb's processing, not the study's, gives the V and J calls here. For this sample there are about 4,300 distinct CDR3 sequences; around a fifth appear just once. Roughly 8.3% of the sample comes from the top ten.

Genomic DNA extracted from bulk tumor tissue served as TCR template, with about 620 ng gDNA amplified per sample. Multiple biopsies per primary tumor were taken during surgery, spaced as far apart as possible within the tumor mass. Patients in the study cohort, which was described as untreated, were newly diagnosed NSCLC cases going through curative surgery. The donor group was made up of about 14 newly diagnosed non-small cell lung cancer patients undergoing surgery with curative intent. Two independent pathologists reviewed the resected tumor masses. Only DNA and RNA samples of high quality went on to sequencing. V is cut by 2 bases and J by 4 bases, and the space between the germline ends is 9 bases. The germline V gene (reference sequence) provides CDR1 DFQATT and CDR2 SNEGSKA. The CDR3 runs 13 residues from the cysteine to the phenylalanine. Only CDR3 DNA is held: 39 bases, read in frame from base 1.

Material for sequencing was lung tumor tissue. The sequence is built from TRBV20-1 and TRBJ1-3; the D gene is possibly TRBD1, with 5 bases matching. The sequence derives from an older man with non-small cell lung cancer. The CDR3 has the sequence CSARQGWGNTIYF. Here is the DNA: TGCAGTGCTAGACAGGGATGGGGAAACACCATATATTTT.